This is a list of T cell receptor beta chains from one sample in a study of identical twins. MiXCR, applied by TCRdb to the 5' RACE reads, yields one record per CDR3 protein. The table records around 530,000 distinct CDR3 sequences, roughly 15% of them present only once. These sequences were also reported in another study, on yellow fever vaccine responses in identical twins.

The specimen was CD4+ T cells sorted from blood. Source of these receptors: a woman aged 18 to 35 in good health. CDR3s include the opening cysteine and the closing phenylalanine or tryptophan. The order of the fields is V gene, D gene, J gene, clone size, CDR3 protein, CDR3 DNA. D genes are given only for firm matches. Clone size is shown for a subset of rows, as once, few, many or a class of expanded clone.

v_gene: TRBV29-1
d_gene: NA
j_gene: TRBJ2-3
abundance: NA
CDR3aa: CSVGAGIQTDTQYF
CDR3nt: TGCAGCGTTGGGGCAGGGATTCAAACAGATACGCAGTATTTT

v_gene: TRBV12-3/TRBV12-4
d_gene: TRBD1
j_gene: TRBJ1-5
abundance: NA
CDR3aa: CASRTAGGGNQPQHF
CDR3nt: TGTGCCAGCAGGACCGCAGGGGGTGGCAATCAGCCCCAGCATTTT

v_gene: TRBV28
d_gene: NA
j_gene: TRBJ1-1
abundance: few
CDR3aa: CASSRRVTTLNTEAFF
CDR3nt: TGTGCCAGCAGCCGCAGGGTAACCACATTGAACACTGAAGCTTTCTTT

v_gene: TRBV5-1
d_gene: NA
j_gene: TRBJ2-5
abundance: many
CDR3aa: CASSPGQLQETQYF
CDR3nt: TGCGCCAGCAGCCCCGGACAGCTCCAAGAGACCCAGTACTTC

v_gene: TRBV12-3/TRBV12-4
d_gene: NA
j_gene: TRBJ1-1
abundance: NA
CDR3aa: CASSFWTENTEAFF
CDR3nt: TGTGCCAGCAGTTTTTGGACGGAGAACACTGAAGCTTTCTTT

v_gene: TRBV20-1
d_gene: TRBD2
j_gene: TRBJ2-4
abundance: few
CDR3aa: CSARGGQGAKNIQYF
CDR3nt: TGCAGTGCTCGCGGGGGGCAGGGAGCCAAAAACATTCAGTACTTC

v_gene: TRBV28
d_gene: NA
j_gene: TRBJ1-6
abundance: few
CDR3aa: CASSGRDFYNSPLHF
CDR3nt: TGTGCCAGCAGTGGGAGGGACTTCTATAATTCACCCCTCCACTTT

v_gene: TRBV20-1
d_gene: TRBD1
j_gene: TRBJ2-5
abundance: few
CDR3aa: CSARGQGALETQYF
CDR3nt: TGCAGTGCTAGGGGACAGGGGGCTTTAGAGACCCAGTACTTC

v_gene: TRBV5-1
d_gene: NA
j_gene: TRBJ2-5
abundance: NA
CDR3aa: CASSLGEVRWNQETQYF
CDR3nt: TGCGCCAGCAGCTTGGGGGAGGTACGGTGGAACCAAGAGACCCAGTACTTC

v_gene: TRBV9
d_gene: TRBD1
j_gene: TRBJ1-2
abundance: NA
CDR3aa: CASSVVDRDGYTF
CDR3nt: TGTGCCAGCAGCGTAGTGGACAGGGACGGCTACACCTTC

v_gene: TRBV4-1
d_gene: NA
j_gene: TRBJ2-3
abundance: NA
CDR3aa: CASSQGRDGTDTQYF
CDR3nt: TGCGCCAGCAGCCAAGGCAGGGACGGGACAGATACGCAGTATTTT

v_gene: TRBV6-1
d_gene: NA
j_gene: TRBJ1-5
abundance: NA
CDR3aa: CASRRGSPGQPQHF
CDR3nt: TGTGCCAGCCGCAGGGGATCGCCCGGTCAGCCCCAGCATTTT

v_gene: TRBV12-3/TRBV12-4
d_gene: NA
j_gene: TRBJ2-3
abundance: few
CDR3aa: CASSHDPDADRTDTQYF
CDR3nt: TGTGCCAGCAGCCATGACCCGGACGCCGATCGCACAGATACGCAGTATTTT

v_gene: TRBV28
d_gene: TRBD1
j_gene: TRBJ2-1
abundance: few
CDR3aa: CASSYPRTGSSYNEQFF
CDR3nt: TGTGCCAGCAGCTATCCCCGGACAGGAAGCTCCTACAATGAGCAGTTCTTC

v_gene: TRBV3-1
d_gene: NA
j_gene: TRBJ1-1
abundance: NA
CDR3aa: CASSQAGLGNTEAFF
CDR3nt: TGTGCCAGCAGCCAAGCGGGACTGGGGAACACTGAAGCTTTCTTT

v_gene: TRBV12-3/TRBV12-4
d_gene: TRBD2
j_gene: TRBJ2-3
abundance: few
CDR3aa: CASSLLGTSGSSTDTQYF
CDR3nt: TGTGCCAGCAGTTTACTAGGGACTAGCGGGTCTAGCACAGATACGCAGTATTTT

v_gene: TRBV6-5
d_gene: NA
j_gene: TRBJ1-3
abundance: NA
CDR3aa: CASSSSDSGNTIYF
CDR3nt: TGTGCCAGCAGTTCGTCCGACTCTGGAAACACCATATATTTT

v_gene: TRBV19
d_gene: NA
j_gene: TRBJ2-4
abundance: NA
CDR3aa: CASSMERVAKNIQYF
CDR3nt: TGTGCCAGTAGTATGGAGAGGGTAGCCAAAAACATTCAGTACTTC

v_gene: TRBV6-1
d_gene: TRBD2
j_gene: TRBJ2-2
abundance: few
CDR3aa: CASSDSGRVHTGELFF
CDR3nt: TGTGCCAGCAGTGATAGCGGGAGGGTTCACACCGGGGAGCTGTTTTTT

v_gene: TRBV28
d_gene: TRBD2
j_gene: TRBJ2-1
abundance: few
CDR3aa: CASRVLAGVGNEQFF
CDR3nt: TGTGCCAGCAGGGTACTAGCGGGAGTGGGTAATGAGCAGTTCTTC

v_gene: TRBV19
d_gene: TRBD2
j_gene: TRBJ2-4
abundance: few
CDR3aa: CASSRGSGREAKNIQYF
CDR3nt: TGTGCCAGTAGCAGAGGTAGCGGGAGGGAAGCCAAAAACATTCAGTACTTC

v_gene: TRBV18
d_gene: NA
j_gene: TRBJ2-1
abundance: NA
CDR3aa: CASSPQVRTYNEQFF
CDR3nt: TGTGCCAGCTCACCCCAGGTCCGTACCTACAATGAGCAGTTCTTC

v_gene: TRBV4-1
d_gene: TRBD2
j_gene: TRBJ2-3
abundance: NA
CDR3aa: CASSQDMGLAGASRTQYF
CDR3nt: TGCGCCAGCAGCCAAGACATGGGGCTAGCGGGAGCGTCGAGGACGCAGTATTTT

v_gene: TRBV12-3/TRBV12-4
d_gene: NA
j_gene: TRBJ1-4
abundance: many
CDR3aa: CASSFGVTNEKLFF
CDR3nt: TGTGCCAGCAGTTTCGGAGTTACCAATGAAAAACTGTTTTTT

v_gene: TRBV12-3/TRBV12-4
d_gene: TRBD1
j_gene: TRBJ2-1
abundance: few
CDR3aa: CASNGAAGQGSHNEQFF
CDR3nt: TGTGCCAGTAATGGGGCGGCGGGACAGGGGTCACACAATGAGCAGTTCTTC

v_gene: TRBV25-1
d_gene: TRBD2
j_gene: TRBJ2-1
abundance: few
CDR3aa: CASSESTGGPNEQFF
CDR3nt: TGTGCCAGCAGTGAAAGTACGGGAGGGCCCAATGAGCAGTTCTTC

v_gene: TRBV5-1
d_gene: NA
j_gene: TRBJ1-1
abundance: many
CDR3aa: CASSLAGRGEAFF
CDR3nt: TGCGCCAGCAGCTTGGCAGGGAGGGGCGAAGCTTTCTTT

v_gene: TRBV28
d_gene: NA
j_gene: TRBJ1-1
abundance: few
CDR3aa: CASSRSDRMNTEAFF
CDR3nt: TGTGCCAGCAGTCGTTCGGACCGCATGAACACTGAAGCTTTCTTT

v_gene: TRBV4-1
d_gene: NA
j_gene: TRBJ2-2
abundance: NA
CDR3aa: CASSPPRSLAGELFF
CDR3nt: TGCGCCAGCAGCCCTCCAAGATCTCTCGCCGGGGAGCTGTTTTTT

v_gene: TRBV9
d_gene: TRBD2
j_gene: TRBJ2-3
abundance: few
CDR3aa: CASSVASGLAGEGDTQYF
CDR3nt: TGTGCCAGCAGCGTAGCTTCCGGACTAGCGGGAGAAGGAGATACGCAGTATTTT

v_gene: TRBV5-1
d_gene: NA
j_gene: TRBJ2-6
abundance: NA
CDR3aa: CASSKYTSGANVLTF
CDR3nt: TGCGCCAGCAGCAAGTATACCTCTGGGGCCAACGTCCTGACTTTC

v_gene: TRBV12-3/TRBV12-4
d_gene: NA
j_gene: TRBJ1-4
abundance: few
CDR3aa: CASSYGAGNEKLFF
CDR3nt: TGTGCCAGCAGTTACGGGGCCGGTAATGAAAAACTGTTTTTT

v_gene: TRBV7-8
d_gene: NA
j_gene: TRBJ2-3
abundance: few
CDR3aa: CASSSRGAGAADTQYF
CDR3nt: TGTGCCAGCAGCTCGAGGGGGGCGGGAGCTGCAGATACGCAGTATTTT

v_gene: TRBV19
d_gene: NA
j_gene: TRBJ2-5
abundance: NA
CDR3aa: CASSMSQIQETQYF
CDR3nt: TGTGCCAGTAGTATGTCGCAAATCCAAGAGACCCAGTACTTC

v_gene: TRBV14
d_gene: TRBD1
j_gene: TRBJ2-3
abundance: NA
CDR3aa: CASSPVGQGPDTQYF
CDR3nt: TGTGCCAGCAGCCCCGTGGGACAGGGACCAGATACGCAGTATTTT

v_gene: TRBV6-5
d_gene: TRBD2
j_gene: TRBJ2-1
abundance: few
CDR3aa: CASSYVGTSVSSYNEQFF
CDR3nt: TGTGCCAGCAGTTATGTCGGGACTAGCGTTAGCTCCTACAATGAGCAGTTCTTC

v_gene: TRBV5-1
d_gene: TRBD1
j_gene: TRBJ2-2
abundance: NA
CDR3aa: CASSPRTGGGLAGELFF
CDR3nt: TGCGCCAGCAGCCCCCGGACAGGGGGCGGTTTGGCCGGGGAGCTGTTTTTT

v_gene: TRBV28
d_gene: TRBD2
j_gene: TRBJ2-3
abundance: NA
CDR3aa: CASSFGLAHTQYF
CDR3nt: TGTGCCAGCAGTTTTGGACTAGCTCATACGCAGTATTTT

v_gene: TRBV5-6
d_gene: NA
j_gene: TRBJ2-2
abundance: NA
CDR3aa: CASSLPGPSPGELFF
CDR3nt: TGTGCCAGCAGCTTGCCGGGACCTTCCCCCGGGGAGCTGTTTTTT

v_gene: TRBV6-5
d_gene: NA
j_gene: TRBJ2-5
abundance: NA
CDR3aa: CASSYGRETQYF
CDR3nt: TGTGCCAGCAGCTACGGCCGGGAGACCCAGTACTTC

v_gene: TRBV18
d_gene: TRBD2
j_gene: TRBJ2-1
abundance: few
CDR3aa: CASSLLTSGLAVYNEQFF
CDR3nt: TGTGCCAGCTCACTACTTACATCGGGACTAGCGGTTTACAATGAGCAGTTCTTC

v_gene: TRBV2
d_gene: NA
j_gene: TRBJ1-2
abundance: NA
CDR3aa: CASIFDGANYGYTF
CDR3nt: TGTGCCAGCATTTTCGACGGAGCTAACTATGGCTACACCTTC

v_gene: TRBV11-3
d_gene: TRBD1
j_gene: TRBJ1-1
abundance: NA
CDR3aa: CASRLQGALDEAFF
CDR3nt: TGTGCCAGCAGGCTACAGGGGGCGCTTGATGAAGCTTTCTTT

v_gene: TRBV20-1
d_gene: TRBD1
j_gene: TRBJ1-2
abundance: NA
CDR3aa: CSARAGQKNYGYTF
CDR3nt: TGCAGTGCTAGGGCGGGACAGAAAAACTATGGCTACACCTTC

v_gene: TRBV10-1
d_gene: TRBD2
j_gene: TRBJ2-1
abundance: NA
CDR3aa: CASSGGSGRPLGQFF
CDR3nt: TGCGCCAGCAGTGGGGGAAGCGGGAGACCCCTTGGGCAGTTCTTC

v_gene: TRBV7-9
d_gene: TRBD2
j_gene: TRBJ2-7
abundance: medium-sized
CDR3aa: CASSLNPAGETYEQYF
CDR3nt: TGTGCCAGCAGCTTAAACCCAGCGGGAGAGACCTACGAGCAGTACTTC

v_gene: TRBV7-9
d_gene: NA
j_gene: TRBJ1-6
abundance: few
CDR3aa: CASSSPQGGEYNSPLHF
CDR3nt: TGTGCCAGCAGCTCCCCCCAGGGAGGGGAGTATAATTCACCCCTCCACTTT

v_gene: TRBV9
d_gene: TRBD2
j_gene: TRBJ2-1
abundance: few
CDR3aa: CASSVEGGSYNEQFF
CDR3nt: TGTGCCAGCAGCGTAGAGGGCGGGAGTTACAATGAGCAGTTCTTC

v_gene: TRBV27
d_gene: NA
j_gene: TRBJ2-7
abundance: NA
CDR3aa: CANVGGPRELAYEQYF
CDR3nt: TGTGCCAACGTAGGAGGGCCTAGGGAGTTAGCCTACGAGCAGTACTTC

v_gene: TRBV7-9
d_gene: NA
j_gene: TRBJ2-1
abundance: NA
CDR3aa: CASSSRGLAVGNEQFF
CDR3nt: TGTGCCAGCAGCTCGAGGGGGCTAGCGGTAGGCAATGAGCAGTTCTTC

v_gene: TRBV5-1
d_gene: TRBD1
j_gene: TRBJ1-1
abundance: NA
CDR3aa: CASSLWMKTGVNTEAFF
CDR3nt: TGCGCCAGCAGCTTGTGGATGAAAACAGGGGTGAACACTGAAGCTTTCTTT

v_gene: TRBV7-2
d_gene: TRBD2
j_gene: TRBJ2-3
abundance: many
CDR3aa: CASSLYRGGLSTDTQYF
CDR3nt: TGTGCCAGCAGCTTGTATCGGGGGGGCCTCTCCACAGATACGCAGTATTTT

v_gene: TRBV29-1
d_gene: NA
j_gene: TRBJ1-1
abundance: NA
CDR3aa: CSDLTRYEAFF
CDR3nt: TGCAGCGACTTGACACGCTATGAAGCTTTCTTT

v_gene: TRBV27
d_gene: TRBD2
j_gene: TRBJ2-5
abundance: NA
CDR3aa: CASSRAAGGRAYQETQYF
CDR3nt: TGTGCCAGCAGTAGAGCGGCTGGCGGGAGGGCCTATCAAGAGACCCAGTACTTC

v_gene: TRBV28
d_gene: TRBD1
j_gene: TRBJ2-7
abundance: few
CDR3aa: CANSSTGDRSYEQYF
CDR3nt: TGTGCCAACAGTTCTACAGGGGATCGCTCCTACGAGCAGTACTTC

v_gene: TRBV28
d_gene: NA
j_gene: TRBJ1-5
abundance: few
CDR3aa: CASTGDQPQHF
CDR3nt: TGTGCCAGCACGGGGGATCAGCCCCAGCATTTT

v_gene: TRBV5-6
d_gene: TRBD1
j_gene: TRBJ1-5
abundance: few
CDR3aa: CASSIYGQDHSNQPQHF
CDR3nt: TGTGCCAGCAGCATTTACGGACAGGATCATAGCAATCAGCCCCAGCATTTT

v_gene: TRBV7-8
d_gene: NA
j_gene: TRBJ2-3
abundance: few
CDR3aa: CASSLGAQDTQYF
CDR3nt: TGTGCCAGCAGCTTAGGGGCACAAGATACGCAGTATTTT

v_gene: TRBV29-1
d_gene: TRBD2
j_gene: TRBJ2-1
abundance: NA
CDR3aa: CSAVSGSAYNEQFF
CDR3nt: TGCAGCGCTGTTAGCGGGAGCGCTTACAATGAGCAGTTCTTC